These 5 T cell receptor beta chains originate from one sample sequenced in a study of early T cells in non-severe SARS-CoV-2 infection. TCRdb redid the calling of the 5' RACE reads with MiXCR, one entry per CDR3 protein. The sample lists 55,000 to 85,000 distinct CDR3 sequences, about 13% seen once, with over 11% in the top ten. The sequenced sample was whole blood. The receptor source for this set is an adult who was a healthcare worker with PCR-confirmed SARS-CoV-2 infection or an uninfected control (not recorded which).

The V gene is TRBV21-1, the J gene TRBJ1-3. TRBV21-1 is a recognized pseudogene. The CDR3 totals 17 residues. CDR3 in amino acids: CASSKASGKSSGNTIYF. The CDR3 region has the DNA TGTGCCAGCAGCAAAGCGTCAGGAAAAAGCTCTGGAAACACCATATATTTT.

The CDR3 sequence is CASSPTGDPYEQYF. The DNA for the CDR3 is TGTGCCAGCAGCCCGACAGGGGACCCCTACGAGCAGTACTTC. The gene calls are TRBV7-6 and TRBJ2-7; TRBD1 matches 8 bases. Germline CDR1 is SGHVS and CDR2 is FNYEAQ. V was pared by 5 bases and J by 2 bases, with 5 bases of the junction left unmatched. The CDR3 covers 14 residues.

This clonotype has ten or more counts. The chain employs TRBV6-5 and TRBJ1-4, with 7 bases that match TRBD1. CDR3 size: 15 residues. CDR1 is MNHEY, CDR2 SVGAGI, per germline. J gave up 11 bases and V 1 base, and 10 bases lay outside the gene matches. This chain's CDR3 is CASSYWREGGQKLFF. Here the CDR3 DNA reads TGTGCCAGCAGTTACTGGCGGGAAGGGGGCCAGAAACTGTTTTTT.

This chain joins TRBV12-3 or TRBV12-4 and TRBJ1-2, with TRBD1 matching over 9 bases. V trimming: 7 bases; J trimming: 5 bases; junction bases outside the gene matches: 11. There are 15 residues in the CDR3. In DNA, the CDR3 is TGTGCCAGCACCCCGGGACAGGGATTAGGATATGGCTACACCTTC. It is translated as CASTPGQGLGYGYTF.

This chain connects TRBV7-9 to TRBJ1-4; 11 bases are shared with TRBD1. V trimming: 4 bases; J trimming: 12 bases; junction bases outside the gene matches: 13. In germline, CDR1 is SEHNR, CDR2 FQNEAQ (reference sequence). The CDR3 runs to 16 residues. Here the CDR3 DNA reads TGTGCCAGCAGCTATATAGCGGGACAGGGGGAGTTGGAACTGTTTTTT. It is translated as CASSYIAGQGELELFF.